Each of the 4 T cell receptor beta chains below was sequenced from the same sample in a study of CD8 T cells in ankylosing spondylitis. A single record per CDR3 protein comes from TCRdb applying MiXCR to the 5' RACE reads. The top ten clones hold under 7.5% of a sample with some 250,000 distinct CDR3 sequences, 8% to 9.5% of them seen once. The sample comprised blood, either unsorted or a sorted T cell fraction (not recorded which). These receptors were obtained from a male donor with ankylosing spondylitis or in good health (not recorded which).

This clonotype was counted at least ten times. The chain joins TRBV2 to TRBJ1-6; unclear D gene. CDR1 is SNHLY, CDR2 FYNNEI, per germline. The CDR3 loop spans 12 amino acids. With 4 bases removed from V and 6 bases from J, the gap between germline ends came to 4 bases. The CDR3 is CASSGINSPLHF. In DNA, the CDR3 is TGTGCCAGCAGTGGGATTAATTCACCCCTCCACTTT.

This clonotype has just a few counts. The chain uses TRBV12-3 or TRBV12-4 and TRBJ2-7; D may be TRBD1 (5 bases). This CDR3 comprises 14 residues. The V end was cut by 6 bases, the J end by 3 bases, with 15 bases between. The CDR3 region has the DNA TGTGCCAGCAGGGGGCCTCAGGAACGCTACGAGCAGTACTTC. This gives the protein CASRGPQERYEQYF.

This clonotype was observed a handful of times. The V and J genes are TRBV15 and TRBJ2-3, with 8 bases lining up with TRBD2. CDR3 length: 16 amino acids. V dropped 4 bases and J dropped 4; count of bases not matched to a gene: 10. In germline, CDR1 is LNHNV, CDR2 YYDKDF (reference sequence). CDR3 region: CATSTGLRGVADTQYF. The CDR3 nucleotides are TGTGCCACCAGCACCGGCTTGCGGGGGGTTGCAGATACGCAGTATTTT.

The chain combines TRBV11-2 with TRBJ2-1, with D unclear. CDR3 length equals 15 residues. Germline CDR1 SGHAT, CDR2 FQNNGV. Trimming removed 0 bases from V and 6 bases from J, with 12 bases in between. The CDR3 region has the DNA TGTGCCAGCAGCTTAGATCGTTTGCGAGGCAATGAGCAGTTCTTC. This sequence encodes CASSLDRLRGNEQFF.